Presented here are 14 T cell receptor beta chains from one specimen sequenced in a study of control samples from healthy donors and cancer patients. The method was immunoSEQ multiplex PCR; TCRdb's version includes in-frame clones alone and lacks a portion of them. This table has more than 85,000 clones, 90% to 95% appearing once. Sequencing used blood. These receptors all stem from a woman younger than 30 in good health.

The gene calls are TRBV19 and TRBJ1-2; D unclear. Trimming took 7 bases from V and 6 from J, leaving 15 bases between them. In germline, CDR1 is LNHDA, CDR2 SQIVND (reference sequence). The CDR3 length is 13 residues. DNA of the CDR3: TGTGCCAGTATAAATGGCTGGACGAATGGCTACACCTTC. It specifies CASINGWTNGYTF.

This clone occurred a few times. The J gene is TRBJ2-7, the V gene TRBV10-1; D is unresolved. Trimming left V 2 bases short and J 7 bases short, with 12 bases between. This CDR3 has 13 residues. Per germline, CDR1 WNHNN and CDR2 SYGVQD (reference sequence). Here the CDR3 reads CASSEQRSREQYF. CDR3 in DNA: TGCGCCAGCAGTGAGCAGAGATCTCGGGAGCAGTACTTC.

V and J are TRBV10-1 and TRBJ1-1; 7 nucleotides line up with TRBD1. The junction had 9 bases not matched to a gene; V was cut back by 6 bases and J by 8 bases. From germline, CDR1 is WNHNN and CDR2 SYGVQD (reference sequence). The CDR3 covers 13 residues. The chain's CDR3 is CASSIRTGSEAFF. The CDR3 DNA is TGCGCCAGCAGCATAAGGACAGGCTCGGAAGCTTTCTTT.

This rearrangement joins TRBV6-1 to TRBJ2-7, with D maybe TRBD2 (5 bases). This CDR3 has 14 residues. Germline-derived CDR1 and CDR2 are MNHNS and SASEGT. The V end was cut by 1 base, the J end by 1 base, with 8 bases between. The CDR3 DNA sequence: TGTGCCAGCAGTGAAGTAGGAGGTTCCTACGAGCAGTACTTC. This codes for CASSEVGGSYEQYF.

This rearrangement joins TRBV11-3 to TRBJ2-3; D is perhaps TRBD1 or TRBD2 (5 bases each). The germline gives CDR1 SGHNT, CDR2 YENEEA. V was pared by 4 bases and J by 1 base, with 15 bases between. The CDR3 extends over 16 amino acids. CDR3 amino acids: CASSWGWQGGTDTQYF. The CDR3 DNA is TGTGCCAGCAGCTGGGGGTGGCAGGGCGGCACAGATACGCAGTATTTT.

The chain is built from TRBV5-1 and TRBJ2-2, with D hard to call. Deletions cut 0 bases from V and 3 bases from J, with 6 bases between. Germline loops: CDR1 SGHRS, CDR2 YFSETQ. This CDR3 has 14 amino acids. The CDR3 sequence: CASSLGPYTGELFF. The CDR3 DNA follows: TGCGCCAGCAGCTTGGGCCCCTACACCGGGGAGCTGTTTTTT.

The J gene is TRBJ1-2, the V gene TRBV2; no clear D. Germline V lookup: CDR1 SNHLY, CDR2 FYNNEI. The V end was cut by 6 bases, the J end by 3 bases, with 5 bases between. The CDR3 length is 11 residues. CDR3: CASRDYYGYTF. In DNA, the CDR3 is TGTGCCAGCAGAGATTACTATGGCTACACCTTC.

The rearrangement joins TRBV3-1 (or the pseudogene TRBV3-2) to TRBJ2-3; 8 nucleotides match TRBD1. The CDR3 runs 15 residues. The junction had 5 bases not matched to a gene; V was cut back by 3 bases and J by 3 bases. The germline CDR1 and CDR2 sequences are LGHDT and YNNKEL (reference sequence). In nucleotides, the CDR3 is TGTGCCAGCAGCCAGAGGACAGGGATGACAGATACGCAGTATTTT. Encoded protein: CASSQRTGMTDTQYF.

The chain recombines TRBV24-1 with TRBJ2-2, with D hard to call. Germline CDR1 and CDR2: KGHDR and SFDVKD. The length of the CDR3 is 11 residues. V lost 5 bases and J 8 bases, leaving 5 bases between the germline ends. The CDR3 protein is CATSVGGELFF. The CDR3 region has the DNA TGTGCCACCAGTGTAGGGGGGGAGCTGTTTTTT.

This clone has just one count. Other DNA sequences within the sample encode an identical CDR3. The chain joins TRBV10-3 to TRBJ1-1; D possibly corresponds to TRBD1 (5 bases). This CDR3 region has 12 residues. The ends were cut back, 6 bases at V and 3 bases at J, with 8 bases in the middle. Germline V gene lookup returns CDR1 ENHRY and CDR2 SYGVKD. The CDR3 reads CAIRQGDTEAFF. CDR3 in DNA: TGTGCCATCAGGCAGGGTGACACTGAAGCTTTCTTT.

The CDR3 DNA follows: TGTGCCAGCAGCGAGGGGCGCGAGCAGTACTTC. Amino acids: CASSEGREQYF. The chain is built from TRBV27 and TRBJ2-7; the D gene could be TRBD1 or TRBD2 (5 bases each). The germline V gene encodes CDR1 MNHEY and CDR2 SMNVEV (reference sequence). With 6 bases removed from V and 6 bases from J, the gap between germline ends came to 9 bases. The CDR3 totals 11 residues.

V and J are TRBV11-3 and TRBJ2-7; D unclear. This CDR3 comprises 13 residues. Germline-derived CDR1 and CDR2 are SGHNT and YENEEA. V dropped 3 bases and J dropped 2 bases, with 8 bases sitting between them. DNA of the CDR3: TGTGCCAGCAGCTTGGCGCGTACCTACGAGCAGTACTTC. This gives the protein CASSLARTYEQYF.

The gene calls are TRBV14 and TRBJ2-1; 7 bases map to TRBD2. Germline CDR1 and CDR2: SGHDN and FVKESK. The CDR3 totals 16 residues. The V gene end was trimmed by 3 bases and the J gene end by 3 bases; junction bases not matched to a gene: 8. CDR3 bases: TGTGCCAGCAGCCAGTCTGGGAGCGGGATCTACAATGAGCAGTTCTTC. As protein: CASSQSGSGIYNEQFF.

The gene calls are TRBV7-9 and TRBJ1-3, with D uncertain. V lost 11 bases and J 0 bases, leaving 14 bases between the germline ends. The CDR3 totals 14 residues. The V gene's germline CDR1 is SEHNR and CDR2 FQNEAQ (reference sequence). The CDR3 sequence: CAPGTATSGNTIYF. The CDR3 nucleotides are TGTGCCCCCGGTACAGCTACCTCTGGAAACACCATATATTTT.